The rows below give T cell receptor beta chains drawn from one sample of a study of blood T cell repertoires in COVID-19. Produced via immunoSEQ multiplex PCR; TCRdb's table is partial and in-frame only. The sample shows 30,000 or so clones, about 89% of them seen only once. Sequencing was carried out using peripheral blood. These receptors originate from a human donor in a cohort sampled during active COVID-19. CDR3s include the opening cysteine and the closing phenylalanine or tryptophan. Fields, in order: clone size, V gene, D gene, J gene, CDR3 DNA, CDR3 protein. D genes are given only for firm matches. Not every row has a clone size; where given, it reads once, few, many or a size class.

clone_size: NA
v_call: TRBV12-3/TRBV12-4
d_call: NA
j_call: TRBJ1-1
cdr3_nt: TGTGCCAGCAGTTTGGGGGGGCCTGAAGCTTTCTTT
cdr3_aa: CASSLGGPEAFF

clone_size: few
v_call: TRBV2
d_call: TRBD1
j_call: TRBJ1-5
cdr3_nt: TGTGCCAGCAGTGACCAGGGGGCAAATCAGCCCCAGCATTTT
cdr3_aa: CASSDQGANQPQHF

clone_size: NA
v_call: TRBV6-5
d_call: NA
j_call: TRBJ1-1
cdr3_nt: TGTGCCAGCAAGGGGGTTAACACTGAAGCTTTCTTT
cdr3_aa: CASKGVNTEAFF

clone_size: NA
v_call: TRBV27
d_call: NA
j_call: TRBJ1-1
cdr3_nt: TGTGCCAGCAGTTCCATCCTGAACACTGAAGCTTTCTTT
cdr3_aa: CASSSILNTEAFF

clone_size: NA
v_call: TRBV24-1
d_call: NA
j_call: TRBJ2-1
cdr3_nt: TGTGCCACCAGTGATTTGGGTTCGACTCTGGGGCAATACAATGAGCAGTTCTTC
cdr3_aa: CATSDLGSTLGQYNEQFF

clone_size: NA
v_call: TRBV5-1
d_call: NA
j_call: TRBJ2-2
cdr3_nt: TGCGCCAGCAGCTCCCCCGGACAACGCACCGGGGAGCTGTTTTTT
cdr3_aa: CASSSPGQRTGELFF

clone_size: NA
v_call: TRBV6-5
d_call: TRBD1
j_call: TRBJ1-2
cdr3_nt: TGTGCCAGTTCCCGAGGGGGCAGTTGGGAAGGCTACACCTTC
cdr3_aa: CASSRGGSWEGYTF

clone_size: NA
v_call: TRBV6-5
d_call: NA
j_call: TRBJ1-2
cdr3_nt: TGTGCCAGCGGTCGGGTGTCTACTAACTATGGCTACACCTTC
cdr3_aa: CASGRVSTNYGYTF

clone_size: few
v_call: TRBV7-6
d_call: NA
j_call: TRBJ2-1
cdr3_nt: TGTGCCAGCAGCTTGTTCGGTGAGCAGTTCTTC
cdr3_aa: CASSLFGEQFF

clone_size: NA
v_call: TRBV14
d_call: NA
j_call: TRBJ2-1
cdr3_nt: TGTGCCAGCAGCCAAGATGTAAGCCCCTACAATGAGCAGTTCTTC
cdr3_aa: CASSQDVSPYNEQFF

clone_size: NA
v_call: TRBV5-1
d_call: TRBD2
j_call: TRBJ2-1
cdr3_nt: TGCGCCAGCAGCTTACTTACTAGCGGGAATAACAATGAGCAGTTCTTC
cdr3_aa: CASSLLTSGNNNEQFF

clone_size: NA
v_call: TRBV29-1
d_call: NA
j_call: TRBJ1-2
cdr3_nt: TGCAGCGTTGTTGTGGGGGCTTATGGCTACACCTTC
cdr3_aa: CSVVVGAYGYTF

clone_size: once
v_call: TRBV18
d_call: TRBD1
j_call: TRBJ1-5
cdr3_nt: TGTGCCAGCTCGTGGACAGGGGGCGCATTAAATCGGAATAGCAATCAGCCCCAGCATTTT
cdr3_aa: CASSWTGGALNRNSNQPQHF

clone_size: once
v_call: TRBV18
d_call: TRBD1
j_call: TRBJ1-3
cdr3_nt: TGTGCCAGCTCACGAACAGGGGGCTCTGGAAACACCATATATTTT
cdr3_aa: CASSRTGGSGNTIYF

clone_size: NA
v_call: TRBV5-1
d_call: TRBD2
j_call: TRBJ2-1
cdr3_nt: TGCGCCAGCGCCCCCGTTAGCGGGACGTTGAATGAGCAGTTCTTC
cdr3_aa: CASAPVSGTLNEQFF

clone_size: NA
v_call: TRBV20-1
d_call: TRBD1
j_call: TRBJ2-1
cdr3_nt: TGCAGTGGGGACAGCTACAATGAGCAGTTCTTC
cdr3_aa: CSGDSYNEQFF

clone_size: NA
v_call: TRBV6-5
d_call: NA
j_call: TRBJ1-2
cdr3_nt: TGTGCCAGCAGTCCCTTTAACTATGGCTACACCTTC
cdr3_aa: CASSPFNYGYTF

clone_size: once
v_call: TRBV2
d_call: NA
j_call: TRBJ2-1
cdr3_nt: TGTGCCAGCAGGGGACTCTACAATGAGCAGTTCTTC
cdr3_aa: CASRGLYNEQFF

clone_size: NA
v_call: TRBV11-3
d_call: TRBD1
j_call: TRBJ2-1
cdr3_nt: TGTGCCAGCAGCCCCAAGACAGGGATCTACAATGAGCAGTTCTTC
cdr3_aa: CASSPKTGIYNEQFF

clone_size: NA
v_call: TRBV7-2
d_call: NA
j_call: TRBJ2-1
cdr3_nt: TGTGCCAGCAGCCCCCCTAACGCTGTAAGCTCCTACAATGAGCAGTTCTTC
cdr3_aa: CASSPPNAVSSYNEQFF

clone_size: NA
v_call: TRBV19
d_call: NA
j_call: TRBJ1-1
cdr3_nt: TGTGCCAGTAGTCCCAGACAGACCCTGAACACTGAAGCTTTCTTT
cdr3_aa: CASSPRQTLNTEAFF

clone_size: NA
v_call: TRBV19
d_call: NA
j_call: TRBJ1-5
cdr3_nt: TGTGCCAGTAGTCTCAACGGGTACAATCAGCCCCAGCATTTT
cdr3_aa: CASSLNGYNQPQHF

clone_size: NA
v_call: TRBV5-4
d_call: NA
j_call: TRBJ1-1
cdr3_nt: TGTGCCAGCAGCGGGGCGGTTGGCTCGAACACTGAAGCTTTCTTT
cdr3_aa: CASSGAVGSNTEAFF

clone_size: NA
v_call: TRBV2
d_call: TRBD1
j_call: TRBJ2-3
cdr3_nt: TGTGCCAACCCCGGGACAGGGGGTCTAAGGTCAAGCACAGATACGCAGTATTTT
cdr3_aa: CANPGTGGLRSSTDTQYF

clone_size: NA
v_call: TRBV5-1
d_call: TRBD2
j_call: TRBJ2-1
cdr3_nt: TGCGCCAGCAGCTCGGGACTAGCGGGAGTAATTGAGCAGTTCTTC
cdr3_aa: CASSSGLAGVIEQFF

clone_size: NA
v_call: TRBV5-6
d_call: TRBD1
j_call: TRBJ2-2
cdr3_nt: TGTGCCAGCAGTGAGCCGGGACAGGGCCCGAACACCGGGGAGCTGTTTTTT
cdr3_aa: CASSEPGQGPNTGELFF

clone_size: NA
v_call: TRBV6-1
d_call: NA
j_call: TRBJ1-2
cdr3_nt: TGTGCCAGCAGTGACAGTTCGCTCTATGGCTACACCTTC
cdr3_aa: CASSDSSLYGYTF

clone_size: NA
v_call: TRBV3-1/TRBV3-2
d_call: NA
j_call: TRBJ2-5
cdr3_nt: TGTGCCAGCAGCCACTGGGACTCGTGGGAGACCCAGTACTTC
cdr3_aa: CASSHWDSWETQYF

clone_size: NA
v_call: TRBV3-1/TRBV3-2
d_call: TRBD1
j_call: TRBJ1-1
cdr3_nt: TGTGCCAGCAGCCAAGCAGGGGGCGCGCGTACTGAAGCTTTCTTT
cdr3_aa: CASSQAGGARTEAFF

clone_size: NA
v_call: TRBV5-6
d_call: NA
j_call: TRBJ2-2
cdr3_nt: TGTGCCAGCAGCTTCCCCGCGAACACCGGGGAGCTGTTTTTT
cdr3_aa: CASSFPANTGELFF

clone_size: once
v_call: TRBV7-8
d_call: NA
j_call: TRBJ1-2
cdr3_nt: TGTGCCAGCAGCCGAAGAGGGTATGGCTACACCTTC
cdr3_aa: CASSRRGYGYTF

clone_size: NA
v_call: TRBV7-3
d_call: NA
j_call: TRBJ1-1
cdr3_nt: TGTGCCAGCAGCAACGGGTTGCGGGGCTTCGGTACTGAAGCTTTCTTT
cdr3_aa: CASSNGLRGFGTEAFF

clone_size: NA
v_call: TRBV12-3/TRBV12-4
d_call: NA
j_call: TRBJ1-5
cdr3_nt: TGTGCCAGCAGGGCAAATGGGCCCCAGCATTTT
cdr3_aa: CASRANGPQHF

clone_size: NA
v_call: TRBV27
d_call: NA
j_call: TRBJ2-2
cdr3_nt: TGTGCCAGCACTAACACCGGGGAGCTGTTTTTT
cdr3_aa: CASTNTGELFF

clone_size: NA
v_call: TRBV18
d_call: NA
j_call: TRBJ2-3
cdr3_nt: TGTGCCAGCTCAACGGGCACAGATACGCAGTATTTT
cdr3_aa: CASSTGTDTQYF

clone_size: NA
v_call: TRBV7-9
d_call: TRBD2
j_call: TRBJ2-1
cdr3_nt: TGTGCCAGCAGTCCTCTTGGGGGGGTATCCTACAATGAGCAGTTCTTC
cdr3_aa: CASSPLGGVSYNEQFF

clone_size: NA
v_call: TRBV7-3
d_call: TRBD1
j_call: TRBJ1-2
cdr3_nt: TGTGCCAGCAGCTTATATGGCGGGGACAGTACCTATGGCTACACCTTC
cdr3_aa: CASSLYGGDSTYGYTF

clone_size: NA
v_call: TRBV19
d_call: NA
j_call: TRBJ1-5
cdr3_nt: TGTGCCAGTAGCGACACTAGCAATCAGCCCCAGCATTTT
cdr3_aa: CASSDTSNQPQHF

clone_size: NA
v_call: TRBV5-1
d_call: TRBD1
j_call: TRBJ1-2
cdr3_nt: TGCGCCAGCAGCCAAGGGGGACAGGGGATAGGCGGCTACACCTTC
cdr3_aa: CASSQGGQGIGGYTF

clone_size: NA
v_call: TRBV7-8
d_call: TRBD1
j_call: TRBJ1-2
cdr3_nt: TGTGCCAGCAGCCCGCGCCAGGGGGGAGAGGGCTACACCTTC
cdr3_aa: CASSPRQGGEGYTF

clone_size: NA
v_call: TRBV28
d_call: NA
j_call: TRBJ1-1
cdr3_nt: TGTGCCAGTCCCTCCCCCAACAGGCCGGGTGAAGCTTTCTTT
cdr3_aa: CASPSPNRPGEAFF

clone_size: NA
v_call: TRBV10-3
d_call: TRBD2
j_call: TRBJ2-1
cdr3_nt: TGTGCCATCAACAGCGGGAGGGAAAGTGAGCAGTTCTTC
cdr3_aa: CAINSGRESEQFF

clone_size: NA
v_call: TRBV7-9
d_call: NA
j_call: TRBJ2-1
cdr3_nt: TGTGCCGGACTCGAGTGGGGGGGCCACAATGAGCAGTTCTTC
cdr3_aa: CAGLEWGGHNEQFF

clone_size: NA
v_call: TRBV7-3
d_call: TRBD1
j_call: TRBJ2-5
cdr3_nt: TGTGCCAGCAGCTATGGGACAGGGGTGAGAGAGACCCAGTACTTC
cdr3_aa: CASSYGTGVRETQYF

clone_size: few
v_call: TRBV19
d_call: NA
j_call: TRBJ1-5
cdr3_nt: TGTGCCACCATCGGAGGGTATAATCAGCCCCAGCATTTT
cdr3_aa: CATIGGYNQPQHF

clone_size: once
v_call: TRBV4-2
d_call: TRBD2
j_call: TRBJ2-1
cdr3_nt: TGTGCCAGCAGCCCATCCGGGACTAGCGTCGACAATGAGCAGTTCTTC
cdr3_aa: CASSPSGTSVDNEQFF

clone_size: once
v_call: TRBV9
d_call: TRBD1
j_call: TRBJ1-6
cdr3_nt: TGTGCCAGCAGCGGTGGGACAGGGGGCTATAATTCACCCCTCCACTTT
cdr3_aa: CASSGGTGGYNSPLHF

clone_size: NA
v_call: TRBV6-1
d_call: NA
j_call: TRBJ1-5
cdr3_nt: TGTGCCAGCAGGGAAATATTACAGGGTTGGGAACAGCCCCAGCATTTT
cdr3_aa: CASREILQGWEQPQHF

clone_size: NA
v_call: TRBV5-1
d_call: NA
j_call: TRBJ2-2
cdr3_nt: TGCGCCAGCAGCTTGTGGCAGGTAGAAACCGGGGAGCTGTTTTTT
cdr3_aa: CASSLWQVETGELFF

clone_size: NA
v_call: TRBV19
d_call: TRBD1
j_call: TRBJ2-5
cdr3_nt: TGTGCCAGTAGTATACAGGGGGTCGGCACCCAGTACTTC
cdr3_aa: CASSIQGVGTQYF

clone_size: NA
v_call: TRBV30
d_call: NA
j_call: TRBJ1-4
cdr3_nt: TGTGCCTGGTCTACTTATGAAAAACTGTTTTTT
cdr3_aa: CAWSTYEKLFF

clone_size: NA
v_call: TRBV11-2
d_call: TRBD1
j_call: TRBJ1-1
cdr3_nt: TGTGCCAGCAGCTTCTCACAGGGGGCGGGAACTGAAGCTTTCTTT
cdr3_aa: CASSFSQGAGTEAFF

clone_size: NA
v_call: TRBV2
d_call: TRBD2
j_call: TRBJ2-3
cdr3_nt: TGTGCCAGCAGTGAGGGACTAGCGGCTAGCACAGATACGCAGTATTTT
cdr3_aa: CASSEGLAASTDTQYF